A single sample is the source of the 17 T cell receptor beta chains below, sequenced in a study of cytomegalovirus exposure and HLA in healthy donors. The PCR had 60 Vbeta and 13 Jbeta primers. Sequenced by immunoSEQ multiplex PCR; TCRdb stores in-frame clones only, minus some. Among 150,000 to 200,000 clones listed, roughly 78% were seen once. Sample: PBMCs. The receptors here all came from a boy aged 5 to 17 in good health and CMV-seronegative.

The rearrangement uses TRBV18 and TRBJ1-1; D remains ambiguous. V lost 3 bases and J lost 7, with 9 bases in between. This CDR3 spans 12 amino acids. Per the germline V gene, CDR1 is KGHSH and CDR2 is LQKENI. The CDR3 loop reads CASSPGSFEAFF. The CDR3 DNA sequence: TGTGCCAGCTCACCGGGGAGTTTTGAAGCTTTCTTT.

V is TRBV19 and J is TRBJ1-5; tentatively, D is TRBD1 (6 bases). Between the trimmed V and J ends, which lost 6 bases and 0 bases, there was a span of 21 bases. Germline CDR1 is LNHDA and CDR2 is SQIVND (reference sequence). The CDR3 contains 18 residues. The CDR3 bases are TGTGCCAGTAGAAGTCGGGCAGGGGCCGCTTCTAGCAATCAGCCCCAGCATTTT. Translated, it gives CASRSRAGAASSNQPQHF.

This clone was counted a few times. The rearrangement joins TRBV5-4 to TRBJ2-3, with 7 nucleotides matching TRBD2. Germline CDR1 is SGHNT and CDR2 is YYREEE (reference sequence). The CDR3 consists of 16 residues. Trimming at V came to 0 bases and at J to 5 bases, leaving 9 bases not matched to a gene. The CDR3 here is CASSLARTGGKDTQYF. The DNA for the CDR3 is TGTGCCAGCAGCTTGGCCCGAACGGGAGGTAAAGATACGCAGTATTTT.

This clone has only a few counts. The gene calls are TRBV6-5 and TRBJ1-2; 8 positions agree with TRBD1. Trimming at V came to 6 bases and at J to 11 bases, leaving 14 bases not matched to a gene. Germline loops: CDR1 MNHEY, CDR2 SVGAGI. This CDR3 is built from 14 residues. The CDR3 here is CASSIHRDRMVYTF. CDR3 DNA sequence: TGTGCCAGCAGCATTCACCGGGACAGGATGGTATACACCTTC.

This chain connects TRBV10-1 to TRBJ2-3; D is ambiguous. Trimming took 2 bases from V and 0 from J, leaving 9 bases between them. The CDR3 has 15 amino acids. Germline V gene lookup returns CDR1 WNHNN and CDR2 SYGVQD (reference sequence). The chain's CDR3 is CASSEDKSSTDTQYF. Here the CDR3 DNA reads TGCGCCAGCAGTGAGGACAAGTCTAGCACAGATACGCAGTATTTT.

The V gene is TRBV11-3, the J gene TRBJ2-4; 9 nucleotides line up with TRBD1. The CDR3 spans 16 residues. J gave up 6 bases and V 3 bases, and 9 bases lay outside the gene matches. Germline values: CDR1 SGHNT, CDR2 YENEEA. The CDR3 sequence is CASSFRSGQGINIQYF. For the CDR3, the DNA is TGTGCCAGCAGCTTCCGGTCAGGACAGGGGATAAACATTCAGTACTTC.

This clone was counted a few times. Additional DNA sequences in this sample encode the identical CDR3. This sequence joins TRBV6-5 and TRBJ1-1; TRBD1 matches at 9 bases. CDR1 and CDR2 from the germline V gene are MNHEY and SVGAGI. V was clipped by 0 bases and J by 4 bases; unmatched bases: 3. The CDR3 has 15 residues. The CDR3 here is CASSYSDRGGTEAFF. CDR3 bases: TGTGCCAGCAGTTACTCGGACAGGGGAGGCACTGAAGCTTTCTTT.

The chain couples TRBV12-5 to TRBJ1-6, with D hard to call. The CDR3 extends over 17 amino acids. Germline V CDR1 and CDR2: LGHNT, FRNRAP. V was cut by 1 base and J by 6 bases, with 16 bases left in between. The CDR3 spells CASGLEPTYPPNSPLHF. In nucleotides, the CDR3 is TGTGCTAGTGGTTTGGAACCCACATACCCGCCTAATTCACCCCTCCACTTT.

V usage is TRBV11-1 and J usage is TRBJ1-2; 9 bases align to TRBD1. CDR1 and CDR2 (germline): SGHAT, FQDESV (reference sequence). This CDR3 contains 13 residues. V shed 9 bases and J 2 bases; nucleotides not matched to a gene: 4. The CDR3 loop is CASSDRGNYGYTF. The CDR3 DNA reads TGTGCCAGTTCGGACAGGGGAAACTATGGCTACACCTTC.

This clone was detected a few times. The V call is TRBV29-1, the J call TRBJ2-2; tentatively, D is TRBD1 (6 bases). The germline gives CDR1 SQVTM, CDR2 ANQGSEA. The CDR3 contains 13 residues. Deletions cut 4 bases from V and 8 bases from J, with 14 bases between. The CDR3 bases are TGCAGCGTTGCCCGTGCGCAGGGGGGGGAGCTGTTTTTT. It codes for CSVARAQGGELFF.

This sequence joins TRBV5-1 and TRBJ1-2, with 10 bases fitting TRBD1. Germline assignment: CDR1 SGHRS and CDR2 YFSETQ. Losses at the gene ends were 4 bases for V and 3 bases for J; bases not matched to a gene: 9. The CDR3 runs 16 residues. CDR3 bases: TGCGCCAGCAGCACCAAGACAGGGGGCGACTACTATGGCTACACCTTC. The encoded protein is CASSTKTGGDYYGYTF.

V and J are TRBV11-1 and TRBJ1-3; unclear D gene. Germline CDR1 reads SGHAT; CDR2 reads FQDESV (reference sequence). This CDR3 region has 14 residues. Trimming stripped 1 base from V and 2 bases from J, with 6 bases between. CDR3 loop: CASSLGHTGNTIYF. As DNA, the CDR3 is TGTGCCAGCAGCTTAGGACATACTGGAAACACCATATATTTT.

This clone was observed a handful of times. The genes are TRBV27 and TRBJ1-4; 7 nucleotides line up with TRBD1. Per germline, CDR1 MNHEY and CDR2 SMNVEV (reference sequence). J was trimmed by 7 bases and V by 0 bases; bases with no gene match: 5. The CDR3 is made up of 15 amino acids. This CDR3 is CASSLSRGRAEKLFF. CDR3 bases: TGTGCCAGCAGTTTATCGAGGGGGCGTGCTGAAAAACTGTTTTTT.

The V gene is TRBV28, the J gene TRBJ1-5, with D perhaps TRBD1 (6 bases). The CDR3 contains 16 residues. Germline values: CDR1 MDHEN, CDR2 SYDVKM. V was clipped by 2 bases and J by 2 bases, with 13 bases between them. CDR3 loop: CASSLRQGYGNQPQHF. As DNA, the CDR3 is TGTGCCAGCAGTTTAAGGCAGGGGTATGGCAATCAGCCCCAGCATTTT.

This chain joins TRBV7-2 and TRBJ1-1; TRBD1 agrees at 7 bases. The CDR3 has 14 amino acids. Germline V gene data show CDR1 as SGHTA and CDR2 as FQGNSA. V trimming: 0 bases; J trimming: 5 bases; junction bases outside the gene matches: 3. CDR3 region: CASSLATTGTEAFF. As DNA, the CDR3 is TGTGCCAGCAGCTTAGCGACGACAGGGACTGAAGCTTTCTTT.

The chain uses TRBV4-1 and TRBJ1-3, with 7 bases fitting TRBD1. The CDR3 has 14 residues. Trimming cost V 2 bases and J 4 bases; bases outside gene matches: 2. CDR1 is MGHRA and CDR2 is YSYEKL in the germline V gene. CDR3 nucleotide sequence: TGCGCCAGCAGCCAACAGACAGGGGGAAACACCATATATTTT. The encoded protein is CASSQQTGGNTIYF.

The chain is built from TRBV6-5 and TRBJ2-7; D unclear. The CDR3 length is 15 residues. Germline assignment: CDR1 MNHEY and CDR2 SVGAGI. V lost 6 bases and J 0 bases, leaving 15 bases between the germline ends. CDR3 amino acids: CASSTRSRGSYEQYF. In nucleotides, the CDR3 is TGTGCCAGCAGCACACGAAGCCGCGGCTCCTACGAGCAGTACTTC.